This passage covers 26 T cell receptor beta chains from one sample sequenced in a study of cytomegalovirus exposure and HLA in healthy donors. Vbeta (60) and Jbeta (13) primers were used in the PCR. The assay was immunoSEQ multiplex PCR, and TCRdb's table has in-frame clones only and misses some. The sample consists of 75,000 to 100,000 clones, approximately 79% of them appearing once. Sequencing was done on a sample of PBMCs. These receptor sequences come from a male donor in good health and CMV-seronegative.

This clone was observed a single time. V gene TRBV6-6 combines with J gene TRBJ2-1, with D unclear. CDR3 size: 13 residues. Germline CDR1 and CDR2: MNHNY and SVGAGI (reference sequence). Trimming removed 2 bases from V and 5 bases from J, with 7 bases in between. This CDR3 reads CASSYGRNNEQFF. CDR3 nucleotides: TGTGCCAGCAGTTACGGCAGAAACAATGAGCAGTTCTTC.

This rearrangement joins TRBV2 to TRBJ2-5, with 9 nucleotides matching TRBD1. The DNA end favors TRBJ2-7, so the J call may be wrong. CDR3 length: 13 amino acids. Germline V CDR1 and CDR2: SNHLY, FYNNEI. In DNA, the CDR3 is TGTGCCAGCGTGACAGGGGGCTCCTACGAGCAGTACTTC. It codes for CASVTGGSYEQYF.

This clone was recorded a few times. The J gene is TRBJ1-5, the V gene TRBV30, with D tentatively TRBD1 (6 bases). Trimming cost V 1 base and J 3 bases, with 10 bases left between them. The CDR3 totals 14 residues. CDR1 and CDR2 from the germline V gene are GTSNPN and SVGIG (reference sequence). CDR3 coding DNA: TGTGCCTGGAGTGCAGGACAGCCCAATCAGCCCCAGCATTTT. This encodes CAWSAGQPNQPQHF. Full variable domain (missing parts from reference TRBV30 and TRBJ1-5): SQTIHQWPATLVQPVGSPLSLECTVEGTSNPNLYWYRQAAGRGLQLLFYSVGIGQISSEVPQNLSASRPQDRQFILSSKKLLLSDSGFYLCAWSAGQPNQPQHFGDGTRLSIL.

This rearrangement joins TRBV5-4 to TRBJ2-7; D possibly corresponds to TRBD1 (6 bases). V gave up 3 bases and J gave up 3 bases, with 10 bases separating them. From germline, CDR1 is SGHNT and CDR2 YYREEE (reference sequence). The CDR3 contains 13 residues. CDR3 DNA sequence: TGTGCCAGCAGCTCGGACAGCTTCTACGAGCAGTACTTC. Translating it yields CASSSDSFYEQYF. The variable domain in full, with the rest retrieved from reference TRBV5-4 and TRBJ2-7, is ETGVTQSPTHLIKTRGQQVTLRCSSQSGHNTVSWYQQALGQGPQFIFQYYREEENGRGNFPPRFSGLQFPNYSSELNVNALELDDSALYLCASSSDSFYEQYFGPGTRLTVT.

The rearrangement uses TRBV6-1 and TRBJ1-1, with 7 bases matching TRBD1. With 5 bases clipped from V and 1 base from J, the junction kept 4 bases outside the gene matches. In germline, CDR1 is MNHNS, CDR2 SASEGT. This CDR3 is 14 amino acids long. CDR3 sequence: CASSFRQGNTEAFF. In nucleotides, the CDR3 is TGTGCCAGCAGTTTTAGACAGGGGAACACTGAAGCTTTCTTT.

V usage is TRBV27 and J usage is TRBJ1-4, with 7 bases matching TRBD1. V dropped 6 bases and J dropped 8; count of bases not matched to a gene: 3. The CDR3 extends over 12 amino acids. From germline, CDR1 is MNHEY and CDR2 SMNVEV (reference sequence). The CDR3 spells CASSGQEEKLFF. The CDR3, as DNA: TGTGCCAGCAGCGGACAGGAAGAAAAACTGTTTTTT.

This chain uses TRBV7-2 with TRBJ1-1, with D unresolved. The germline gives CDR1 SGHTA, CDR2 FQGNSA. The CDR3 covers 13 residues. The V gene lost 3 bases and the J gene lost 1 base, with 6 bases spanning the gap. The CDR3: CASSLAANTEAFF. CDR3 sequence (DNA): TGTGCCAGCAGCTTGGCGGCGAACACTGAAGCTTTCTTT.

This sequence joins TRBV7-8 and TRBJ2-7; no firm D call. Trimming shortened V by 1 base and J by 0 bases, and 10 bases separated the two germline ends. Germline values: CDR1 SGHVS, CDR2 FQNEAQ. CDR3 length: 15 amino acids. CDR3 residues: CASSLGGSSSYEQYF. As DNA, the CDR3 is TGTGCCAGCAGCTTAGGAGGTAGTAGCTCCTACGAGCAGTACTTC. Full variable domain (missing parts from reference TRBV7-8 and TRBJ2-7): GAGVSQSPRYKVAKRGQDVALRCDPISGHVSLFWYQQALGQGPEFLTYFQNEAQLDKSGLPSDRFFAERPEGSVSTLKIQRTQQEDSAVYLCASSLGGSSSYEQYFGPGTRLTVT.

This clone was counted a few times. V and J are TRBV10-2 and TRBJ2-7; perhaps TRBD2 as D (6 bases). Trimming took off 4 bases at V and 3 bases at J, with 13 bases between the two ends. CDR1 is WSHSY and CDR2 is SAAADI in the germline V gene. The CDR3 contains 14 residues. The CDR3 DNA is TGCGCCAGCAGTGCAACGGGAGCCCACTACGAGCAGTACTTC. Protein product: CASSATGAHYEQYF.

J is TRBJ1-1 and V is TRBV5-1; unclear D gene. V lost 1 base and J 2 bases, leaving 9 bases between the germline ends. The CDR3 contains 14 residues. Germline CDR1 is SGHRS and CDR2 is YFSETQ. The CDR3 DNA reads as TGCGCCAGCAGCTTGACCACACTAAACACTGAAGCTTTCTTT. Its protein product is CASSLTTLNTEAFF.

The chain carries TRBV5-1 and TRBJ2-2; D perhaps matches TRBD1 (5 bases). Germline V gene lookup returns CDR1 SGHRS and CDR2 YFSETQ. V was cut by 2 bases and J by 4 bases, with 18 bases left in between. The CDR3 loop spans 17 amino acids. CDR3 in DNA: TGCGCCAGCAGCTTAATACCGCAGGGCGGAAGCACCGGGGAGCTGTTTTTT. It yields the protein CASSLIPQGGSTGELFF.

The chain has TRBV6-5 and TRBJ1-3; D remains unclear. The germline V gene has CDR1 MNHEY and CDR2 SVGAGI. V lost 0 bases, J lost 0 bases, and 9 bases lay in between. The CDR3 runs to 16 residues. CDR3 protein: CASSYSKQHSGNTIYF. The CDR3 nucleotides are TGTGCCAGCAGTTACTCGAAACAGCACTCTGGAAACACCATATATTTT.

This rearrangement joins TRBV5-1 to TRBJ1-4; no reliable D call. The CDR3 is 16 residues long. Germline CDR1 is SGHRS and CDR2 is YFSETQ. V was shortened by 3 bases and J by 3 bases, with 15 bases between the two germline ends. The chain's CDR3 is CASSSKTSLPNEKLFF. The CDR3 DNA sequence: TGCGCCAGCAGCTCGAAAACATCTCTCCCTAATGAAAAACTGTTTTTT.

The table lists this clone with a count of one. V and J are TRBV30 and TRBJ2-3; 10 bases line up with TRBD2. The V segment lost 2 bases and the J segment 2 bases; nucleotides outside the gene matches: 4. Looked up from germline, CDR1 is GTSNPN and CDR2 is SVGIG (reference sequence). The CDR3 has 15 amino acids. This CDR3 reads CAWSLTSGYTDTQYF. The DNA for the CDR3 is TGTGCCTGGAGTCTGACTAGCGGGTACACAGATACGCAGTATTTT.

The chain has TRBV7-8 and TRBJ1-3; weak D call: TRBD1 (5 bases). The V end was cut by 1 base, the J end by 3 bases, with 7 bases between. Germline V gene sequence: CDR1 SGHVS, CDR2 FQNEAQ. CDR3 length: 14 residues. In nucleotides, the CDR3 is TGTGCCAGCAGCTTAGGACAGAATGGAAACACCATATATTTT. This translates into CASSLGQNGNTIYF.

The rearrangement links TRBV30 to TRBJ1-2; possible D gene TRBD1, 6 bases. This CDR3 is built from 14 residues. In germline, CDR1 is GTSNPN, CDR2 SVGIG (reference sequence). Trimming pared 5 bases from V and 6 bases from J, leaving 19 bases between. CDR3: CAWEISGGFDGYTF. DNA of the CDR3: TGTGCCTGGGAGATCTCGGGGGGCTTTGATGGCTACACCTTC.

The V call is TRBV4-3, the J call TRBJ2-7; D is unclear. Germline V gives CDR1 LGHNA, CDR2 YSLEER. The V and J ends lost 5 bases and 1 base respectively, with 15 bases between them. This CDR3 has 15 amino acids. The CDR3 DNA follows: TGCGCCAGCAGCTTCACGTATCCGAGTTCCTACGAGCAGTACTTC. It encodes CASSFTYPSSYEQYF.

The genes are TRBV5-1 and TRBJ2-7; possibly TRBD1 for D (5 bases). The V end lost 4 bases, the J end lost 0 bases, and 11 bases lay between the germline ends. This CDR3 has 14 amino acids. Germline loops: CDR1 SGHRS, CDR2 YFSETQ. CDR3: CASSQQTDSYEQYF. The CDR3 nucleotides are TGCGCCAGCAGCCAACAGACAGACTCCTACGAGCAGTACTTC.

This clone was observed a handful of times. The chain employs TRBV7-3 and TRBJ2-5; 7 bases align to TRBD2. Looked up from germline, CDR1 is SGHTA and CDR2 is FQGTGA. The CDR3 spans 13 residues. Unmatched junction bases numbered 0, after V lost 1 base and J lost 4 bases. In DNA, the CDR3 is TGTGCCAGCAGCTTAAGGGAGGGAGAGACCCAGTACTTC. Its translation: CASSLREGETQYF.

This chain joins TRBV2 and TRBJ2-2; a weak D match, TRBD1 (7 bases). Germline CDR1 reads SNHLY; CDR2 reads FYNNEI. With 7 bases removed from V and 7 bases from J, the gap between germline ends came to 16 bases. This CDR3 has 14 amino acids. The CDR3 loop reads CASTQGGFIGELFF. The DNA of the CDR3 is TGTGCCAGCACGCAGGGGGGATTTATCGGGGAGCTGTTTTTT.

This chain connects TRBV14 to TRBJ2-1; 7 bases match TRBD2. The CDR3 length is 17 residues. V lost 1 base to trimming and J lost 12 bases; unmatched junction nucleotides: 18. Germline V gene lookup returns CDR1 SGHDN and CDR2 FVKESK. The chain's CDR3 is CASSQGASGAGIGGQFF. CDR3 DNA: TGTGCCAGCAGCCAAGGCGCAAGCGGGGCTGGCATTGGTGGGCAGTTCTTC.

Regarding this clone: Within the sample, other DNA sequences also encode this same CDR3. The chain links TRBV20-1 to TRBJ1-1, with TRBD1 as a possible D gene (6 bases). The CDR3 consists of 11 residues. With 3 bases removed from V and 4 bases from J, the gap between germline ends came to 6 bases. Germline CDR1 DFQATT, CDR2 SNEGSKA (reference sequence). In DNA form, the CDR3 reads TGCAGTGCTAGGGGGGCCACTGAAGCTTTCTTT. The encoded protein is CSARGATEAFF.

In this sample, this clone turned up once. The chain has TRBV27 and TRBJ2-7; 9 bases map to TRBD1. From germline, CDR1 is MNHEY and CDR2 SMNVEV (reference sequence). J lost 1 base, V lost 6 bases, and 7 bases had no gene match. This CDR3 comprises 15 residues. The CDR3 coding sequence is TGTGCCAGCAGGGCAGCCGGGACAGGGTCCTACGAGCAGTACTTC. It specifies CASRAAGTGSYEQYF.

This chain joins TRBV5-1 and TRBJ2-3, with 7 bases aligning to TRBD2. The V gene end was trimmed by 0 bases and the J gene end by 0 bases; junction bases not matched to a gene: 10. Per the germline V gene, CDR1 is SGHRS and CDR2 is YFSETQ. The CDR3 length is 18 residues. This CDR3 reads CASSLAVSAGSSTDTQYF. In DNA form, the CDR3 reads TGCGCCAGCAGCTTGGCCGTTTCAGCGGGGTCTAGCACAGATACGCAGTATTTT.

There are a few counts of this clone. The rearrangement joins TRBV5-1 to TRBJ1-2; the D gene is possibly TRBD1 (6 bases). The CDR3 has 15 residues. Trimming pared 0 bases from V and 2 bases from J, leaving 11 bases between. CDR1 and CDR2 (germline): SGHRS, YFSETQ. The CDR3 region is CASSLGGQGNYGYTF. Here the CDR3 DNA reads TGCGCCAGCAGCTTGGGAGGGCAGGGGAACTATGGCTACACCTTC.

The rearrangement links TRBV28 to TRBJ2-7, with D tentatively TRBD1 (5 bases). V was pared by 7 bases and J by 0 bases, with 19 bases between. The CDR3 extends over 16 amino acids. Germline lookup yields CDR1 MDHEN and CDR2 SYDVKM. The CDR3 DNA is TGTGCCAGCACCCCCGCTTTAGGGGCCAGCTCCTACGAGCAGTACTTC. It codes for CASTPALGASSYEQYF.